The rows below give T cell receptor beta chains drawn from one sample of a study of cytomegalovirus exposure and HLA in healthy donors. The repertoire was sequenced with immunoSEQ multiplex PCR; TCRdb's copy has only in-frame clones and lacks some. The sample lists 110,000 to 150,000 clones, roughly 77% occurring once. The sequencing sample was made of PBMCs. The source of these receptors is a woman aged 25-40 years in good health and CMV-seronegative. CDR3s include the opening cysteine and the closing phenylalanine or tryptophan. Fields, in order: clone size, CDR3 length, V gene, J gene, D gene, CDR3 protein, CDR3 DNA. D genes are given only for firm matches. The size entry is marked missing in some rows and otherwise reads once, few, many or a size class.

.	14	TRBV29-1	TRBJ2-1	.	CSASSPRDYNEQFF	TGCAGCGCCTCGTCGCCCCGCGACTACAATGAGCAGTTCTTC
.	13	TRBV2	TRBJ2-3	.	CASSEYGSGTQYF	TGTGCCAGCAGTGAATACGGGAGTGGTACGCAGTATTTT
.	13	TRBV2	TRBJ2-3	.	CASRRDSTDTQYF	TGTGCCAGCAGGCGGGATTCCACAGATACGCAGTATTTT
.	14	TRBV7-2	TRBJ1-1	.	CASSFSGGNTEAFF	TGTGCCAGCAGCTTCTCGGGGGGGAACACTGAAGCTTTCTTT
.	13	TRBV6-4	TRBJ1-2	TRBD1	CASGTDRVGGYTF	TGTGCCAGCGGAACGGACAGGGTCGGTGGCTACACCTTC
.	13	TRBV29-1	TRBJ1-3	TRBD1	CSVTQGAGNTIYF	TGCAGCGTCACACAGGGGGCTGGAAACACCATATATTTT
.	14	TRBV7-3	TRBJ2-4	.	CASSQMGGTSIQYF	TGTGCCAGCAGCCAAATGGGCGGGACTTCCATTCAGTACTTC
.	14	TRBV6-1	TRBJ1-1	.	CASSAAGLDTEAFF	TGTGCCAGCAGTGCGGCGGGGCTAGACACTGAAGCTTTCTTT
few	15	TRBV7-6	TRBJ1-1	TRBD1	CASSSRTGENTEAFF	TGTGCCAGCAGCTCACGGACAGGGGAGAACACTGAAGCTTTCTTT
.	13	TRBV5-8	TRBJ1-2	TRBD1	CASSLGTGYGYTF	TGTGCCAGCAGCTTAGGGACAGGGTACGGCTACACCTTC
.	13	TRBV2	TRBJ2-2	.	CASRTQDTGELFF	TGTGCCAGCAGAACTCAAGACACCGGGGAGCTGTTTTTT
once	15	TRBV19	TRBJ1-5	TRBD1	CASSSIQGDNQPQHF	TGTGCCAGTAGTTCGATACAGGGGGACAATCAGCCCCAGCATTTT
few	15	TRBV19	TRBJ1-4	TRBD1	CASSTPGGSREKLFF	TGTGCCAGTAGTACCCCAGGGGGGAGTCGGGAAAAACTGTTTTTT
.	13	TRBV27	TRBJ2-7	TRBD2	CASRLAGPYEQYF	TGTGCCAGCAGACTAGCGGGGCCCTACGAGCAGTACTTC
.	16	TRBV28	TRBJ2-7	TRBD2	CASSSLSRTSVYEQYF	TGTGCCAGCAGTTCACTTTCCCGGACTAGCGTCTACGAGCAGTACTTC